This T cell receptor beta chain was found in a study of T cell repertoires in cytomegalovirus infection. The CDR3 has 17 residues. V dropped 6 bases and J dropped 1; count of bases not matched to a gene: 10. Germline assignment: CDR1 SGDLS and CDR2 YYNGEE. TCRdb independently ran MiXCR on the reads; one entry per CDR3 protein. Here the sample spans about 830,000 distinct CDR3 sequences, 30% to 35% being singletons. On this clonotype itself: Its antigen is not identified.

The sequencing here drew on cultured CD8+ T cells from PBMCs, taken from culture after CMV antigen stimulation. This chain links TRBV9 with TRBJ2-6, with 7 bases fitting TRBD2. The receptor's source is a human donor in good health (CMV status not recorded). Some clones in this sample may be carry-over from other donors' samples. CDR3 in amino acids: CASTLSGGGSGANVLTF. DNA of the CDR3: TGTGCCAGCACCCTGTCGGGCGGGGGTTCTGGGGCCAACGTCCTGACTTTC.